The clone carrying this T cell receptor beta chain has just a few counts. Germline V gene lookup returns CDR1 MNHEY and CDR2 SMNVEV (reference sequence). The length of the CDR3 is 13 residues. V lost 8 bases and J lost 4; bases outside the gene matches: 5. The sample comes from a study of T cells of healthy individuals. TCRdb passed the 5' RACE reads through MiXCR, listing each CDR3 protein once. The sample lists approximately 58,000 distinct CDR3 sequences, roughly 14% occurring once. V and J are TRBV27 and TRBJ2-3, with TRBD1 matching over 8 bases. This receptor was obtained from a human donor in good health. In nucleotides, the CDR3 is TGTGCCAGCGGAACGACAGGGGCAGATACGCAGTATTTT. Its translation is CASGTTGADTQYF.